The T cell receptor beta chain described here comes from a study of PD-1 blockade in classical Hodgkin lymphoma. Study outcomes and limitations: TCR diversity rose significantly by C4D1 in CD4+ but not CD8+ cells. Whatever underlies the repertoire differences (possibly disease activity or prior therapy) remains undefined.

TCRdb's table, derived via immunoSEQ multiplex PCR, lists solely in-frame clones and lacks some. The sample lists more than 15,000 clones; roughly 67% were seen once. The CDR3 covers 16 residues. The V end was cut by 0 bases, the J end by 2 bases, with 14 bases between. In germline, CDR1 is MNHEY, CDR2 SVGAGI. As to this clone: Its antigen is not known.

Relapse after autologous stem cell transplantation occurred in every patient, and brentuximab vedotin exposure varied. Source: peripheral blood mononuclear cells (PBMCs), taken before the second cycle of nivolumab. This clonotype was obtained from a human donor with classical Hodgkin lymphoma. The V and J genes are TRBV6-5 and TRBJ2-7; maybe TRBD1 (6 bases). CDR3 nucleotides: TGTGCCAGCAGTTACTCGACCCGACAGGCTACCTACGAGCAGTACTTC. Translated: CASSYSTRQATYEQYF.